The 20 T cell receptor beta chains in this list originate from one sample, sequenced in a study of cytomegalovirus exposure and HLA in healthy donors (dated by TCRdb to the late 2010s). The library was generated by the immunoSEQ multiplex PCR assay. For the multiplex PCR, a mixture combining 60 forward primers for TCR Vbeta segments and 13 reverse primers for TCR Jbeta segments was used. TCRdb stores this immuneACCESS table with in-frame sequences only. Part of the clones is absent; in the studies checked, under half of the shortfall reflects unresolved V genes, and no reason is known for the rest. The sample contains around 53,000 clones, about three quarters of them found a single time. 2.5% to 3% of the sample lies in the top ten. The sequenced material came from PBMCs. Receptors originate from a man between 18 and 29 years old in good health and CMV-seronegative.

V and J are TRBV11-2 and TRBJ2-2; 8 positions agree with TRBD1. The CDR3 is made up of 18 amino acids. The J segment lost 3 bases and the V segment lost 4 bases, leaving 13 bases of the junction unmatched. Germline CDR1 reads SGHAT; CDR2 reads FQNNGV. CDR3 amino acids: CASSSLKDRGRDTGELFF. The CDR3 nucleotides read TGTGCCAGCAGCTCCCTTAAAGACAGGGGAAGGGACACCGGGGAGCTGTTTTTT.

This clone has only one observation. This sequence joins TRBV9 and TRBJ1-4, with TRBD1 matching over 9 bases. CDR3 length: 15 amino acids. CDR1 SGDLS and CDR2 YYNGEE come from the germline V gene. With 3 bases clipped from V and 8 bases from J, the junction kept 8 bases outside the gene matches. The CDR3, as DNA: TGTGCCAGCAGCGGTACAGGGGGCAGGGGAGAAAAACTGTTTTTT. Translated: CASSGTGGRGEKLFF.

V and J are TRBV2 and TRBJ1-4, with D tentatively TRBD1 (6 bases). The CDR3 runs to 15 residues. In germline, CDR1 is SNHLY, CDR2 FYNNEI. V was clipped by 7 bases and J by 5 bases, with 17 bases between them. CDR3 amino acids: CASNERGTRNEKLFF. In DNA, the CDR3 is TGTGCCAGCAACGAGAGGGGGACACGGAATGAAAAACTGTTTTTT. Together with reference TRBV2 and TRBJ1-4, the CDR3 gives the full variable domain: EPEVTQTPSHQVTQMGQEVILRCVPISNHLYFYWYRQILGQKVEFLVSFYNNEISEKSEIFDDQFSVERPDGSNFTLKIRSTKLEDSAMYFCASNERGTRNEKLFFGSGTQLSVL.

This rearrangement joins TRBV28 to TRBJ1-2; TRBD1 is a possible D gene (6 bases). CDR1 is MDHEN, CDR2 SYDVKM, per germline. The CDR3 spans 14 residues. V was pared by 4 bases and J by 4 bases, with 13 bases between. CDR3 protein: CASSSTGYSYGYTF. CDR3 bases: TGTGCCAGCAGTTCAACAGGGTATAGCTATGGCTACACCTTC.

The chain joins TRBV27 to TRBJ2-7, with a tentative D call TRBD1 (5 bases). Germline-derived CDR1 and CDR2 are MNHEY and SMNVEV (reference sequence). CDR3 length: 13 amino acids. V was trimmed by 3 bases and J by 2 bases, leaving 8 bases between them. The DNA of the CDR3 is TGTGCCAGCAGTTTGGGGCGGACCTACGAGCAGTACTTC. Protein product: CASSLGRTYEQYF.

The chain is built from TRBV11-2 and TRBJ2-5, with TRBD1 matching over 8 bases. CDR1 is SGHAT and CDR2 is FQNNGV in the germline V gene. With 8 bases clipped from V and 5 bases from J, the junction kept 10 bases outside the gene matches. The CDR3 has 14 amino acids. The CDR3, as DNA: TGTGCCAGCCAAAGGGACAGGCCCAGGGAGACCCAGTACTTC. Translating it yields CASQRDRPRETQYF.

J is TRBJ2-7 and V is TRBV11-2, with 8 bases identical to TRBD1. CDR3 size: 15 residues. With V trimmed by 1 base and J by 2 bases, 4 bases remained unmatched. The germline V gene has CDR1 SGHAT and CDR2 FQNNGV. CDR3 nucleotide sequence: TGTGCCAGCAGCTTAGGGGCAGGGGGCCCCTACGAGCAGTACTTC. Its translation: CASSLGAGGPYEQYF.

This chain connects TRBV7-9 to TRBJ1-5, with D hard to call. CDR3 size: 13 residues. V lost 3 bases and J 2 bases, leaving 5 bases between the germline ends. Germline CDR1 is SEHNR and CDR2 is FQNEAQ (reference sequence). The CDR3 loop is CASSFAGNQPQHF. The CDR3 nucleotides read TGTGCCAGCAGCTTCGCGGGCAATCAGCCCCAGCATTTT. The full variable domain, with the rest looked up from reference TRBV7-9 and TRBJ1-5, is DTGVSQNPRHKITKRGQNVTFRCDPISEHNRLYWYRQTLGQGPEFLTYFQNEAQLEKSRLLSDRFSAERPKGSFSTLEIQRTEQGDSAMYLCASSFAGNQPQHFGDGTRLSIL.

The chain couples TRBV6-5 to TRBJ2-5; 9 nucleotides agree with TRBD1. With V trimmed by 0 bases and J by 5 bases, 7 bases remained unmatched. The CDR3 loop spans 16 amino acids. The germline CDR1 and CDR2 sequences are MNHEY and SVGAGI. The CDR3, as DNA: TGTGCCAGCAGTTACTCGGGGGACAGGGCGGGCGAGACCCAGTACTTC. It is translated as CASSYSGDRAGETQYF.

The V call is TRBV11-1, the J call TRBJ2-7, with TRBD2 matching 10 bases. The V segment lost 2 bases and the J segment 4 bases; nucleotides outside the gene matches: 2. Germline assignment: CDR1 SGHAT and CDR2 FQDESV (reference sequence). The CDR3 is made up of 14 amino acids. CDR3 amino acids: CASSLRSGRYEQYF. In DNA form, the CDR3 reads TGTGCCAGCAGCTTACGTAGCGGGAGGTACGAGCAGTACTTC.

The chain combines TRBV6-5 with TRBJ2-5; D might be TRBD1 (6 bases). Trimming removed 5 bases from V and 5 bases from J, with 15 bases in between. The CDR3 runs to 14 residues. Germline values: CDR1 MNHEY, CDR2 SVGAGI. Here the CDR3 DNA reads TGTGCCAGCAGTAACCCAGGGGTCCGGGAGACCCAGTACTTC. This encodes CASSNPGVRETQYF.

This clone has a handful of counts. The V call is TRBV4-3, the J call TRBJ1-2; 11 nucleotides agree with TRBD1. CDR3 length: 17 residues. The V and J ends lost 1 base and 2 bases, in that order; junction bases with no gene match: 6. The germline V gene encodes CDR1 LGHNA and CDR2 YSLEER. CDR3 coding DNA: TGCGCCAGCAGCCAAGTTGGGACAGGGGGACTGAACTATGGCTACACCTTC. Amino acids: CASSQVGTGGLNYGYTF.

The CDR3 here is CASSSRDQETQYF. The CDR3 region has the DNA TGTGCCAGCAGTTCCAGGGACCAAGAGACCCAGTACTTC. The gene calls are TRBV28 and TRBJ2-5; a weak D match, TRBD1 (5 bases). Trimming pared 4 bases from V and 0 bases from J, leaving 6 bases between. The CDR3 is made up of 13 amino acids. The V gene's germline CDR1 is MDHEN and CDR2 SYDVKM.

V and J are TRBV19 and TRBJ2-6; 7 bases line up with TRBD1. The CDR3 sequence is 14 residues long. Trimming at V came to 7 bases and at J to 2 bases, leaving 2 bases not matched to a gene. Germline V gene lookup returns CDR1 LNHDA and CDR2 SQIVND (reference sequence). CDR3: CASTGQAGANVLTF. CDR3 DNA: TGTGCCAGTACCGGACAGGCTGGGGCCAACGTCCTGACTTTC.

This clone was detected only once. V is TRBV6-5 and J is TRBJ2-7, with D possibly being TRBD1 (6 bases). This CDR3 spans 14 amino acids. The V gene's germline CDR1 is MNHEY and CDR2 SVGAGI. Trimming left V 2 bases short and J 7 bases short, with 15 bases between. CDR3 coding DNA: TGTGCCAGCAGTTACGGGGGCGCATTTGAAGAGCAGTACTTC. Translated: CASSYGGAFEEQYF.

Of note for this clone: It is likely a read error, because the conserved phenylalanine at the end of the CDR3 is missing. This sequence joins TRBV4-1 and TRBJ1-2, with D tentatively TRBD1 (5 bases). Germline CDR1 and CDR2: MGHRA and YSYEKL. This CDR3 region has 17 residues. Trimming shortened V by 0 bases and J by 8 bases, and 22 bases separated the two germline ends. CDR3 coding DNA: TGCGCCAGCAGCCAAGATGAGGCTCAACAGGTTCGCGGGGGCTACACCGTC. Its protein product is CASSQDEAQQVRGGYTV.

This clone was seen only a few times. The chain couples TRBV4-3 to TRBJ1-6; D not certain. The CDR3 totals 14 residues. CDR1 and CDR2 (germline): LGHNA, YSLEER. Trimming shortened V by 0 bases and J by 6 bases, and 6 bases separated the two germline ends. CDR3 sequence (DNA): TGCGCCAGCAGCCAAGAATGGAGTAATTCACCCCTCCACTTT. It encodes CASSQEWSNSPLHF.

This clone was seen a handful of times. The genes are TRBV29-1 and TRBJ1-1; D is ambiguous. Per the germline V gene, CDR1 is SQVTM and CDR2 is ANQGSEA. The CDR3 consists of 13 residues. Trimming shortened V by 0 bases and J by 5 bases, and 10 bases separated the two germline ends. Here the CDR3 reads CSVEESGWTEAFF. The DNA of the CDR3 is TGCAGCGTTGAAGAATCTGGCTGGACTGAAGCTTTCTTT.

The chain carries TRBV5-7 and TRBJ2-2, with TRBD2 matching 8 bases. TRBV5-7 qualifies as an ORF whose function is uncertain. This CDR3 spans 13 amino acids. The trim removed 7 bases at V and 5 bases at J, leaving 4 bases unmatched. CDR3 protein: CASDPSGTGELFF. The CDR3 region has the DNA TGTGCCAGCGACCCTAGCGGGACCGGGGAGCTGTTTTTT.

The chain combines TRBV23-1 with TRBJ2-7, with TRBD2 identical over 10 bases. TRBV23-1 falls under the ORF class, with uncertain function. The CDR3 covers 16 residues. The trim removed 4 bases at V and 5 bases at J, leaving 11 bases unmatched. Here the CDR3 DNA reads TGCGCCAGCAGTCCAGGGCGGACTAGCGGTCCGGACGAGCAGTACTTC. Protein product: CASSPGRTSGPDEQYF.